This TCR beta chain was observed in a study of T cell responses to AZD1222 COVID-19 vaccine. As for the study in general: Second-dose recipients at about 4 or about 12 weeks were treated as one pooled group. Study results and caveats: Reportedly, nearly half of unique spike TCRs recognized epitopes outside B.1.351/B.1.1.7 mutations.

With regard to this clone: Antigen unknown.

The repertoire was sequenced with immunoSEQ multiplex PCR; TCRdb's copy has only in-frame clones and lacks some. The sample includes around 180,000 clones, 94% of them seen just once. This CDR3 region has 16 residues. V lost 4 bases to trimming and J lost 2 bases, with 17 bases between them. Germline loops: CDR1 SGHDT, CDR2 YYEEEE. This receptor was obtained from an adult in good health. The specimen was peripheral blood, collected on day 0 of AZD1222 vaccination. The chain is built from TRBV5-6 and TRBJ2-3; no definite D call. As DNA, the CDR3 is TGTGCCAGCAGCCAAAGGATCGACTTCTTCACAGATACGCAGTATTTT. Protein product: CASSQRIDFFTDTQYF.